This TCR beta chain was observed in a study of regulatory T cells in long-lasting Graves disease (dated by TCRdb to the early 2020s). Background on the whole study: Patients with newly diagnosed Graves' disease had been on antithyroid drugs for under 3 months. The study was registered as a clinical trial and conducted in China. This study used TCR sequencing and RNA sequencing of peripheral blood to compare persistent Graves' disease patients against newly diagnosed Graves' disease patients. TCR sequencing covered around 13 persistent and 20 or so newly diagnosed Graves' disease patients, some 35 samples in total. What the research found in general, with its limitations: Only the TCR beta chain was sequenced and analyzed. Lower TCR Shannon entropy and fewer highly expanded clones were observed in persistent Graves' disease patients than in newly diagnosed patients, which suggested clonal expansion. Peripheral blood alone was examined, since thyroid tissue, which constituted the primary lesion, could not be accessed. A larger number of public clonotypes was shared among persistent patients (approximately 3,000) than among newly diagnosed patients (around 890). The authors acknowledged the small sample size as a limitation that may reduce accuracy. Persistent disease showed preferential use of TRBV28, TRBJ1-2 and TRBJ2-5, whereas newly diagnosed disease favored TRBV20-1 and TRBJ2-1.

This clonotype was recorded a few times. This receptor's antigen is unknown. No per-base quality is available; no much larger clone lies one base away. The sample's time point, from its label and the paper: newly diagnosed GD, antithyroid drugs for less than 3 months. For both TCR sequencing and RNA sequencing, RNA was extracted from PBMCs in TRIzol. Graves' disease was diagnosed according to American Thyroid Association guidelines. Patients for the study were recruited at an endocrinology department in Xi'an, China. Each patient gave about 8.1 milliliters of peripheral blood, collected in an EDTA anticoagulant tube. Ficoll Paque Plus density gradient separation was used to isolate PBMCs, and no further T cell sorting was done. RNA quality was checked with an Agilent 2100 Bioanalyzer and agarose gel, and concentration with a NanoDrop 2000. The library relied on multiplex PCR. The instrument given in TCRdb is Illumina HiSeq 4000. TCR beta libraries were built with iRepertoire HTBI primers and Arm-PCR amplification of CDR3 regions. Before sequencing, the PCR products went through gel purification. As for how the authors treated the data: Gene usage analysis of CDR3 amino acid clonotypes used the roughly 62 TRBV and about 14 TRBJ segments found across samples. COPE and FqMerger were used to merge filtered high-quality paired reads into contigs. Contigs were aligned with BLAST to IMGT TRBV, TRBD and TRBJ reference genes, and CDR3 was defined per IMGT. Clonotypes above 0.1% frequency were classified as highly expanded clones. Shannon entropy served as the measure of repertoire diversity, while the Gini coefficient captured V-J evenness. A clonotype found in more than one individual was treated as public. TCRdb reran the public reads through fastp at Q25 and MiXCR, keeping productive beta chains. Each entry is one CDR3 protein sequence, shown with its most common DNA and genes. The V and J calls reflect TCRdb's pipeline rather than the authors' work. Here the sample has approximately 230,000 distinct CDR3 sequences; approximately 16% occur a single time. The ten top clones hold roughly 23% of the sample.

The germline V gene sets CDR1 to MNHEY and CDR2 to SVGEGT. The CDR3 spans 12 residues, from the cysteine through the phenylalanine. CDR3 DNA only is kept here, 36 bases in frame from base 1. The germline ends are 10 bases apart after V is trimmed by 6 bases and J by 7 bases. The sample here was peripheral blood mononuclear cells (PBMCs), taken at new diagnosis, from a patient treated with antithyroid drugs. The receptor comes from a female donor with Graves disease. The chain couples TRBV6-2 or TRBV6-3 to TRBJ2-1; confidence is insufficient to name the D gene. The nucleotide sequence reads as follows: TGTGCCAGCAGACATATACGGAATGAGCAGTTCTTC. Its protein is CASRHIRNEQFF.